This T cell receptor beta chain was found in a study of blood T cell repertoires in COVID-19. Across the study: Acute-phase and convalescent COVID-19 samples originated in the United States, Italy and Spain. T cells, B-cell-depleted T cells, or PBMCs provided the cDNA or gDNA that served as material.

CDR1 and CDR2 from the germline V gene are MDHEN and SYDVKM. The CDR3 consists of 15 residues. V was cut by 4 bases and J by 3 bases, with 12 bases left in between. Per the authors' pipeline: For nucleated cells, counts were estimated from reference gene primer amplification. Some clones are missing from TCRdb's copy, which holds only in-frame ones; the method was immunoSEQ multiplex PCR. V and J calls and clone size follow that table, whereas D and trimming were derived from the DNA. This sample has some 180,000 clones, with about 75% found just once. This clone was counted a single time. This clonotype originated in a woman aged 45-65 years with active or convalescent COVID-19. The V gene is TRBV28, the J gene TRBJ1-4; a possible D gene is TRBD1 (6 bases). The sequenced sample consisted of peripheral blood. The CDR3 reads CASSSRGGPNEKLFF. CDR3 DNA: TGTGCCAGCAGTTCCCGGGGGGGGCCTAATGAAAAACTGTTTTTT.